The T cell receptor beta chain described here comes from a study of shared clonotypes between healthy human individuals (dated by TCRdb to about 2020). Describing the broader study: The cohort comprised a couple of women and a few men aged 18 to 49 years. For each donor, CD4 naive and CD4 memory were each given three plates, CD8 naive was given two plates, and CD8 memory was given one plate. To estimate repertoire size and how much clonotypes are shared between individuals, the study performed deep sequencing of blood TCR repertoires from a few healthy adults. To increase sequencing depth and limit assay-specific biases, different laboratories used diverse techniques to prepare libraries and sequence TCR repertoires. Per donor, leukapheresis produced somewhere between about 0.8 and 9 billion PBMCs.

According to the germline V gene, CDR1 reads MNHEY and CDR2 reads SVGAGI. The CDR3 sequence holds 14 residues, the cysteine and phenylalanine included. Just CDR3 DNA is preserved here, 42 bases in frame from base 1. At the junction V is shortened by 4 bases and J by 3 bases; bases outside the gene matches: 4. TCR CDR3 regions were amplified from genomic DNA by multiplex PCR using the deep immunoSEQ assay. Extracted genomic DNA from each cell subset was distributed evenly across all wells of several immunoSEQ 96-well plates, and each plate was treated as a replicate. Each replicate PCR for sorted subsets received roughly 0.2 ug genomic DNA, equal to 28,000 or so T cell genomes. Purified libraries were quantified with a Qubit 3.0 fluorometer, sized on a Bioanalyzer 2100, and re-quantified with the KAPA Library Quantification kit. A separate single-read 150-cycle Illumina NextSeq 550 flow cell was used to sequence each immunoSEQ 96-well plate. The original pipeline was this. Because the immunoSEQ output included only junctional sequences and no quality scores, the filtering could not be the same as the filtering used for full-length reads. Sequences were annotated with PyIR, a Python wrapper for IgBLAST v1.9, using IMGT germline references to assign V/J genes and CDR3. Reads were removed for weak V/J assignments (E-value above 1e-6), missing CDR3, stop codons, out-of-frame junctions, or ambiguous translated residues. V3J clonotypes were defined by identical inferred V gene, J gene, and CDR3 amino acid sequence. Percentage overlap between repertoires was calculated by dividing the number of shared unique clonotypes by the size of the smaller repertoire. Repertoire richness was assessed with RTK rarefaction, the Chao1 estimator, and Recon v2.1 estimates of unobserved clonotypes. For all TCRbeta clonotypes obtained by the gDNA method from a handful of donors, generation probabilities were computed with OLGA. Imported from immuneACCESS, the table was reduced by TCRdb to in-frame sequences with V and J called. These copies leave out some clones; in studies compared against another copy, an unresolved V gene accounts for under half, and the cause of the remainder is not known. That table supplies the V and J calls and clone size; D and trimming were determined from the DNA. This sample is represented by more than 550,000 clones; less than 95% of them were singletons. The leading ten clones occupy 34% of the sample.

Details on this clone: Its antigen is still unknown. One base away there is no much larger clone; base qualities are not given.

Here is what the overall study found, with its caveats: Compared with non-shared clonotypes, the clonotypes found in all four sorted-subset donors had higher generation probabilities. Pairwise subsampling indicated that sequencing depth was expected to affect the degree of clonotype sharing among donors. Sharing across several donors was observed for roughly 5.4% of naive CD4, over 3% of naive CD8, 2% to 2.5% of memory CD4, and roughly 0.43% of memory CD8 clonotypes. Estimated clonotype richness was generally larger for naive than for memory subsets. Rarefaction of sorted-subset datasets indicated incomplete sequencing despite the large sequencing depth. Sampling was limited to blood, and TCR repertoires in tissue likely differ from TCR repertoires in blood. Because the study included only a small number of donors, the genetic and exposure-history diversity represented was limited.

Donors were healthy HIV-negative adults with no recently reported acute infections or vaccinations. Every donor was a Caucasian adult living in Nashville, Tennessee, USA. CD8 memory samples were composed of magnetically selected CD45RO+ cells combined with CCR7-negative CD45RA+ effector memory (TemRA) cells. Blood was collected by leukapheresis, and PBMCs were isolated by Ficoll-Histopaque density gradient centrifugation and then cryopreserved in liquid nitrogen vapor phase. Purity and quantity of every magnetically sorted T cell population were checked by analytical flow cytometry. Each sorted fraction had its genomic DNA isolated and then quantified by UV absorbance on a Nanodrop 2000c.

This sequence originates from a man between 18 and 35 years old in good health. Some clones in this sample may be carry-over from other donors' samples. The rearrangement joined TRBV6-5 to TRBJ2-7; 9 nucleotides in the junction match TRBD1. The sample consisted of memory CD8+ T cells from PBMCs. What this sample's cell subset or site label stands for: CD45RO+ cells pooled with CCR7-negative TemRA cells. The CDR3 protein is CASSSGTGFYEQYF. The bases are TGTGCCAGCAGTTCCGGGACAGGGTTCTACGAGCAGTACTTC.